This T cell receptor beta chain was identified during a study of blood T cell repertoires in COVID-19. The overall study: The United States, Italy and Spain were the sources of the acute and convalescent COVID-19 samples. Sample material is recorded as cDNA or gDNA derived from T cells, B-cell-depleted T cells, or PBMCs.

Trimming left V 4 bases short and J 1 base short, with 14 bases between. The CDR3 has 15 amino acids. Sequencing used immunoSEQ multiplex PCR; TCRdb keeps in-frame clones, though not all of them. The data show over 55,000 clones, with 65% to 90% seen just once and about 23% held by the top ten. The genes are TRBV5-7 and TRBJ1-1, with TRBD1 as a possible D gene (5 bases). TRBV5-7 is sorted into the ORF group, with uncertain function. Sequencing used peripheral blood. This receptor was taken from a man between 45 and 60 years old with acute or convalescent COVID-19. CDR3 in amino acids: CASSIPGLRNTEAFF. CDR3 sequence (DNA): TGTGCCAGCAGCATCCCGGGACTACGGAACACTGAAGCTTTCTTT.